The 19 T cell receptor beta chains below were found in one sample sequenced in a study of T cells after yellow fever vaccination. One entry per CDR3 protein results from TCRdb running MiXCR on the 5' RACE reads. Of around 25,000 distinct CDR3 sequences in the sample, 4.5% were seen once. Sequencing was performed on PBMCs, either bulk or a sorted T-cell subset (CD4+, CD8+, memory, or dextramer-sorted; not recorded which), taken on the day of the yellow fever booster vaccination. Receptor source: a young man who received the YFV17D yellow fever vaccine.

This clonotype was recorded at least ten times. The chain combines TRBV6-2 or TRBV6-3 with TRBJ2-5; D ambiguous. Germline V CDR1 and CDR2: MNHEY, SVGEGT. This CDR3 is 13 amino acids long. Trimming removed 9 bases from V and 2 bases from J, with 13 bases in between. In DNA form, the CDR3 reads TGTGCCAGTCTTAAGTTTCAACAAGAGACCCAGTACTTC. Translation gives CASLKFQQETQYF.

There are many counts of this clonotype. This rearrangement joins TRBV7-9 to TRBJ2-2, with no clear D. The CDR3 is 16 residues long. Per the germline V gene, CDR1 is SEHNR and CDR2 is FQNEAQ (reference sequence). The V end lost 6 bases, the J end lost 3 bases, and 17 bases lay between the germline ends. For the CDR3, the DNA is TGTGCCAGCAGGAAAAACCGAGACGGCGACACCGGGGAGCTGTTTTTT. Residues: CASRKNRDGDTGELFF.

This clonotype was observed many times. Written as DNA, the CDR3 is TGCAGCGTGGACGCGGTCCGTACTGAAGCTTTCTTT. Its protein product is CSVDAVRTEAFF. The V gene is TRBV29-1, the J gene TRBJ1-1, with D uncertain. Germline V gives CDR1 SQVTM, CDR2 ANQGSEA. V lost 6 bases and J lost 5, with 13 bases in between. CDR3 length: 12 residues.

This clonotype was found a few times. The chain carries TRBV25-1 and TRBJ2-3; tentatively, D is TRBD1 (5 bases). The CDR3 loop spans 14 amino acids. Trimming removed 7 bases at V and 6 bases at J, with 17 bases between. CDR1 is MGHDK and CDR2 is SYGVNS in the germline V gene. The CDR3 DNA reads as TGTGCCAGCACTGGACCGCAGGCAGGGGATACGCAGTATTTT. It is translated as CASTGPQAGDTQYF.

This clonotype was picked up many times. The rearrangement uses TRBV12-3 or TRBV12-4 and TRBJ2-3; possibly TRBD2 for D (5 bases). V dropped 1 base and J dropped 4 bases, with 15 bases sitting between them. CDR3 length: 16 amino acids. The CDR3 spells CASSLGYEGGSDTQYF. In DNA form, the CDR3 reads TGTGCCAGCAGTTTAGGATATGAAGGAGGATCAGATACGCAGTATTTT.

This clonotype was recorded at least ten times. The chain uses TRBV11-3 and TRBJ1-1; perhaps TRBD1 as D (6 bases). Germline lookup yields CDR1 SGHNT and CDR2 YENEEA. V dropped 6 bases and J dropped 11 bases, with 16 bases sitting between them. The CDR3 sequence is 12 residues long. CDR3 DNA: TGTGCCAGCAGTCGGGACATTAGGCGGGCTTTCTTT. Its translation: CASSRDIRRAFF.

This clonotype was seen many times. V and J are TRBV6-2 or TRBV6-3 and TRBJ1-1; no clear D gene. This CDR3 has 12 amino acids. Germline CDR1 and CDR2: MNHEY and SVGEGT. Trimming stripped 7 bases from V and 4 bases from J, with 10 bases between. The CDR3 loop reads CASTRVGTEAFF. The CDR3 region has the DNA TGTGCCAGCACAAGGGTAGGCACTGAAGCTTTCTTT.

This clonotype was seen only a few times. The chain combines TRBV5-4 with TRBJ1-1; 8 nucleotides align to TRBD1. Germline lookup yields CDR1 SGHNT and CDR2 YYREEE (reference sequence). The J segment lost 5 bases and the V segment lost 0 bases, leaving 6 bases of the junction unmatched. This CDR3 contains 15 residues. The CDR3 DNA follows: TGTGCCAGCAGCTTGGAACAGGGGGAGTGGACTGAAGCTTTCTTT. This codes for CASSLEQGEWTEAFF.

In this sample, this clonotype turned up many times. The CDR3 sequence is CSAPDWGETQYF. DNA for the CDR3: TGCAGTGCCCCAGACTGGGGGGAGACCCAGTACTTC. The genes are TRBV20-1 and TRBJ2-5; D could derive from TRBD1 or TRBD2 (5 bases each). The CDR3 loop spans 12 amino acids. V lost 6 bases to trimming and J lost 5 bases, with 13 bases between them. Germline assignment: CDR1 DFQATT and CDR2 SNEGSKA (reference sequence).

This clonotype has a count of ten or more. The V call is TRBV6-2 or TRBV6-3, the J call TRBJ2-2; 11 bases map to TRBD2. The CDR3 consists of 15 residues. Germline V lookup: CDR1 MNHEY, CDR2 SVGEGT. The J segment lost 3 bases and the V segment lost 5 bases, leaving 2 bases of the junction unmatched. The CDR3 bases are TGTGCCAGCAGTACGGGACTAGCGGACACCGGGGAGCTGTTTTTT. Its protein product is CASSTGLADTGELFF.

This clonotype was observed a handful of times. The genes are TRBV7-2 and TRBJ1-5; 8 bases are shared with TRBD1. CDR1 and CDR2 (germline): SGHTA, FQGNSA. This CDR3 spans 14 amino acids. V trimming: 5 bases; J trimming: 2 bases; junction bases outside the gene matches: 2. The chain's CDR3 is CASSQTGGNQPQHF. CDR3 coding DNA: TGTGCCAGCAGCCAGACAGGGGGCAATCAGCCCCAGCATTTT.

This clonotype has a count of ten or more. The chain combines TRBV20-1 with TRBJ2-7, with TRBD2 matching 11 bases. Per the germline V gene, CDR1 is DFQATT and CDR2 is SNEGSKA (reference sequence). The CDR3 consists of 14 residues. The trim removed 5 bases at V and 7 bases at J, leaving 10 bases unmatched. The CDR3 coding sequence is TGCAGTGCTCACCCGGGACTAGCGGCGTCAGAGCAGTACTTC. This gives the protein CSAHPGLAASEQYF.

This clonotype was seen repeatedly, ten times or more. The CDR3 nucleotides read TGTGCCAGCAGCTTACCTAGCGGGGGTACCGGGGAGCTGTTTTTT. Its translation is CASSLPSGGTGELFF. The chain links TRBV7-8 to TRBJ2-2, with TRBD2 matching over 10 bases. The CDR3 has 15 amino acids. The V segment lost 2 bases and the J segment 5 bases; nucleotides outside the gene matches: 2. Germline values: CDR1 SGHVS, CDR2 FQNEAQ.

There are many counts of this clonotype. The chain employs TRBV6-6 and TRBJ2-5; D remains unclear. The V gene lost 6 bases and the J gene lost 4 bases, with 3 bases spanning the gap. Germline V gene lookup returns CDR1 MNHNY and CDR2 SVGAGI (reference sequence). The CDR3 spans 10 residues. CDR3 sequence reads: CASRRETQYF. CDR3 sequence (DNA): TGTGCCAGCAGGCGAGAGACCCAGTACTTC.

The chain joins TRBV5-1 to TRBJ2-3; the D gene is possibly TRBD2 (6 bases). From germline, CDR1 is SGHRS and CDR2 YFSETQ. This CDR3 has 15 residues. Between the trimmed V and J ends, which lost 1 base and 5 bases, there was a span of 14 bases. The CDR3 region is CASSLLGQGGDTQYF. The CDR3 DNA reads as TGCGCCAGCAGCTTGCTAGGGCAGGGAGGAGATACGCAGTATTTT.

This clonotype showed up many times. This chain connects TRBV21-1 to TRBJ2-7; the D call TRBD1 from the table was never checked on the DNA. TRBV21-1 is classified as a pseudogene. The CDR3 consists of 13 residues. In DNA, the CDR3 is TGTGCCAGCAGCAACGGGCGTTCCTACGAGCAGTACTTC. Protein: CASSNGRSYEQYF.

About this clonotype: A much larger clone differs from this one at a single base, so this may be a read error. The rearrangement joins TRBV7-8 to TRBJ1-5; D is ambiguous. Germline V gene data show CDR1 as SGHVS and CDR2 as FQNEAQ. Trimming took off 5 bases at V and 2 bases at J, with 19 bases between the two ends. The CDR3 loop spans 17 amino acids. CDR3 sequence reads: CASSASPPGGRNQPQHF. CDR3 coding DNA: TGTGCCAGCAGCGCCAGTCCCCCGGGTGGGCGCAATCAGCCCCAGCATTTT.

In this sample, this clonotype turned up many times. The gene calls are TRBV10-3 and TRBJ2-5; 7 bases align to TRBD2. V gave up 6 bases and J gave up 3 bases; unmatched junction bases: 4. This CDR3 region has 13 residues. From germline, CDR1 is ENHRY and CDR2 SYGVKD. CDR3 bases: TGTGCCATCAGATGGGAGGGAAAAGAGACCCAGTACTTC. Amino acids: CAIRWEGKETQYF.

The table lists this clonotype with many counts. The chain has TRBV5-1 and TRBJ2-3, with 13 bases identical to TRBD2. The V gene end was trimmed by 0 bases and the J gene end by 4 bases; junction bases not matched to a gene: 2. CDR1 and CDR2 (germline): SGHRS, YFSETQ. The CDR3 sequence is 16 residues long. This CDR3 is CASSLATSGGADTQYF. Here the CDR3 DNA reads TGCGCCAGCAGCTTGGCCACTAGCGGGGGGGCAGATACGCAGTATTTT.